The 10 T cell receptor beta chains below were found in one sample sequenced in a study of T cell changes during pregnancy in multiple sclerosis. Clones were read by immunoSEQ multiplex PCR, and TCRdb kept only the in-frame ones, dropping some. The table includes around 42,000 clones, about 87% detected once. The sample was peripheral blood, taken in the first trimester of pregnancy. These receptors originate from a female donor in good health, enrolled as a control in a pregnancy study.

This sequence joins TRBV19 and TRBJ1-3; D gene uncertain. Trimming removed 4 bases from V and 0 bases from J, with 16 bases in between. Germline V CDR1 and CDR2: LNHDA, SQIVND (reference sequence). The CDR3 spans 17 residues. The CDR3 reads CASSKPTDFSSGNTIYF. The CDR3 DNA reads as TGTGCCAGTAGTAAACCGACGGACTTCTCCTCTGGAAACACCATATATTTT. Using reference TRBV19 and TRBJ1-3 for the parts outside the CDR3, the full variable domain is DGGITQSPKYLFRKEGQNVTLSCEQNLNHDAMYWYRQDPGQGLRLIYYSQIVNDFQKGDIAEGYSVSREKKESFPLTVTSAQKNPTAFYLCASSKPTDFSSGNTIYFGEGSWLTVV.

The chain has TRBV7-9 and TRBJ2-7; 8 bases agree with TRBD1. Germline assignment: CDR1 SEHNR and CDR2 FQNEAQ (reference sequence). This CDR3 is 13 amino acids long. V lost 11 bases and J lost 2; bases outside the gene matches: 8. The CDR3, as DNA: TGTGCCGGACAGGGCAGGGGAGCCTACGAGCAGTACTTC. This sequence encodes CAGQGRGAYEQYF. The complete variable domain, with remaining parts taken from reference TRBV7-9 and TRBJ2-7, reads DTGVSQNPRHKITKRGQNVTFRCDPISEHNRLYWYRQTLGQGPEFLTYFQNEAQLEKSRLLSDRFSAERPKGSFSTLEIQRTEQGDSAMYLCAGQGRGAYEQYFGPGTRLTVT.

This clone was seen only once. CDR3 residues: CASSLAPGDEQYF. For the CDR3, the DNA is TGTGCCAGCAGCTTGGCCCCAGGGGACGAGCAGTACTTC. V and J are TRBV5-6 and TRBJ2-7, with D perhaps matching TRBD1 (6 bases). The CDR3 sequence is 13 residues long. The germline V and J ends were trimmed by 0 bases and 5 bases, with 9 bases remaining between them. In germline, CDR1 is SGHDT, CDR2 YYEEEE.

The rearrangement uses TRBV30 and TRBJ1-2, with 8 bases matching TRBD1. Germline V gene data show CDR1 as GTSNPN and CDR2 as SVGIG (reference sequence). This CDR3 comprises 14 residues. V was clipped by 4 bases and J by 4 bases; unmatched bases: 8. The CDR3 bases are TGTGCCTGGATTGGGACAGGTTCCTTCTATGGCTACACCTTC. This translates into CAWIGTGSFYGYTF. Drawing the rest from reference TRBV30 and TRBJ1-2, the complete variable domain is SQTIHQWPATLVQPVGSPLSLECTVEGTSNPNLYWYRQAAGRGLQLLFYSVGIGQISSEVPQNLSASRPQDRQFILSSKKLLLSDSGFYLCAWIGTGSFYGYTFGSGTRLTVV.

The chain has TRBV25-1 and TRBJ2-5, with 14 bases lining up with TRBD2. This CDR3 spans 16 amino acids. Per the germline V gene, CDR1 is MGHDK and CDR2 is SYGVNS. With 6 bases clipped from V and 4 bases from J, the junction kept 7 bases outside the gene matches. CDR3 coding DNA: TGTGCCAGCAGAACCGGGACTAGCGGGAGTTCAGAGACCCAGTACTTC. It yields the protein CASRTGTSGSSETQYF.

The chain links TRBV7-9 to TRBJ1-2; the D gene is possibly TRBD1 (5 bases). Germline CDR1 reads SEHNR; CDR2 reads FQNEAQ (reference sequence). CDR3 length: 15 residues. The germline V and J ends were trimmed by 7 bases and 6 bases, with 21 bases remaining between them. This chain's CDR3 is CASTQRGALPDGYTF. In nucleotides, the CDR3 is TGTGCCAGCACCCAAAGGGGTGCTCTGCCTGATGGCTACACCTTC.

This chain connects TRBV4-1 to TRBJ2-2, with 10 bases lining up with TRBD1. Germline loops: CDR1 MGHRA, CDR2 YSYEKL. There are 15 residues in the CDR3. The trim removed 4 bases at V and 5 bases at J, leaving 4 bases unmatched. The CDR3 DNA is TGCGCCAGCAGCCCACCGGGACAGGGGACCGGGGAGCTGTTTTTT. It translates to CASSPPGQGTGELFF.

This clone was recorded only once. CDR3 in amino acids: CASRPPGPSPLHF. The CDR3 DNA reads TGTGCCAGCAGACCACCGGGTCCTTCACCCCTCCACTTT. The gene calls are TRBV27 and TRBJ1-6; D call uncertain. Trimming took 6 bases from V and 9 from J, leaving 12 bases between them. The CDR3 sequence is 13 residues long. Per the germline V gene, CDR1 is MNHEY and CDR2 is SMNVEV (reference sequence).

This chain joins TRBV19 and TRBJ2-6, with D possibly being TRBD1 (5 bases). The CDR3 spans 15 residues. Germline V CDR1 and CDR2: LNHDA, SQIVND (reference sequence). Trimming pared 7 bases from V and 0 bases from J, leaving 10 bases between. The CDR3 DNA follows: TGTGCCAGTATGGACATCTACTCTGGGGCCAACGTCCTGACTTTC. Its translation is CASMDIYSGANVLTF.

The chain joins TRBV6-1 to TRBJ2-5; D possibly corresponds to TRBD2 (6 bases). The germline V and J ends were trimmed by 3 bases and 5 bases, with 13 bases remaining between them. CDR1 MNHNS and CDR2 SASEGT come from the germline V gene. The CDR3 is made up of 14 amino acids. The DNA of the CDR3 is TGTGCCAGCAGTGAGATAGGGCTAGCGGAGACCCAGTACTTC. This codes for CASSEIGLAETQYF.